This note documents a single T cell receptor beta chain sequence. The count of this clone is one. What this receptor recognizes is not known. Per-nucleotide qualities are absent, and no much larger clonotype sits a single base away. These data belong to a study of blood T cell repertoires in COVID-19 (TCRdb year 2020). General notes on the study: The collaborator samples originated in the United States, Italy and Spain and spanned the acute and convalescent phases of COVID-19. The material from the prospective study consisted of cDNA or gDNA derived from T cells, B-cell-depleted T cells, or PBMCs. The dataset comprised deeply sampled blood TCRbeta repertoires from subjects exposed to, actively infected with, or recovered from COVID-19. The repertoires were released in a freely available public database meant as a resource for research on the immune response to SARS-CoV-2. The samples were drawn from two sources: the first 160 participants of the ongoing ImmuneRACE study, and 1,000 to 1,500 subjects contributed by 6 global collaborators. The sample metadata nearly always contained a de-identified subject ID, COVID-19 status, age in years and sex. Where available, HLA class I and class II types were taken from metadata supplied by the sample provider and were not determined by assay-based typing.

TCRbeta CDR3 regions were amplified from genomic DNA using the immunoSEQ Assay, a bias-controlled multiplex PCR. The published analysis was carried out like this. The number of nucleated cells in each sample was estimated from the amplification of reference gene primers within the assay. To quantify the absolute abundance of each unique TCRbeta CDR3 rearrangement, sequence reads were collapsed and filtered. For each sample, productive Simpson clonality was calculated as the square root of Simpson's diversity index across productive rearrangements. TCRdb stores this immuneACCESS table with in-frame sequences only. Part of the clones is absent; in the studies checked, under half of the shortfall reflects unresolved V genes, and no reason is known for the rest. The V and J calls and clone size were taken over from that table, and D and trimming were inferred from the DNA. The sample table contains 250,000 to 350,000 clones; only one count was recorded for just over 85% of them. The ten most abundant clones make up about 3% of the sample.

CDR1 SEHNR and CDR2 FQNEAQ were looked up in the germline V gene (reference sequence). Trimming leaves V shorter by 1 base and J shorter by 4 bases, with the junction holding 3 bases beyond the gene matches. Spanning cysteine to phenylalanine, the CDR3 consists of 16 amino acids. Left in the record is the CDR3 DNA by itself, 48 bases read in frame from the first base. Findings and caveats that apply to the study as a whole: The quantity of clinical and demographic metadata differed by source and by participant and was supplied without curation.

The collaborating institutions used their own protocols to collect whole blood in K2EDTA tubes. For TCRbeta analysis, collaborators shipped samples as frozen whole blood, isolated PBMCs, or DNA extracted from either of those sample types. The chain was built from TRBV7-9 and TRBJ1-3; 11 nucleotides in the junction match TRBD1. Sequencing was done on a sample of peripheral blood. The source is a woman in her 30s with active or convalescent COVID-19. The DNA sequence reads TGTGCCAGCAGCTTAGGGACAGGGGGCGCCGGAAACACCATATATTTT. It encodes CASSLGTGGAGNTIYF.